This T cell receptor beta chain was identified in a study of T cell responses to AZD1222 COVID-19 vaccine. In the study overall: Investigators merged groups given second doses at roughly 4 or roughly 12 weeks. Overall study results and limits: Recipients of two AZD1222 doses showed rising Spike-specific TCR breadth and depth. The reported proportion of spike-specific TCRs targeting unmutated variant regions was nearly half. AZD1222 recipients seropositive at baseline numbered only 5 or 6.

A word on this clone: Its antigen is not identified.

The table came from immunoSEQ multiplex PCR; TCRdb's copy has only in-frame clones and leaves some out. The sample shows around 100,000 clones, about 83% of them seen only once. The CDR3 totals 15 residues. V lost 3 bases to trimming and J lost 7 bases; unmatched junction nucleotides: 10. CDR1 is MGHDK, CDR2 SYGVNS, per germline. The TCR comes from an adult in good health. The V gene is TRBV25-1, the J gene TRBJ2-7; TRBD2 matches at 9 bases. This specimen consisted of peripheral blood, obtained on day 0 of AZD1222 vaccination. The CDR3 sequence: CASSDTSGWAGEQYF. In DNA form, the CDR3 reads TGTGCCAGCAGTGATACTAGCGGGTGGGCTGGGGAGCAGTACTTC.